A single sample is the source of the 4 T cell receptor beta chains below, sequenced in a study of blood T cell repertoires in COVID-19. Some clones are missing from TCRdb's copy, which holds only in-frame ones; the method was immunoSEQ multiplex PCR. The sample carries about 150,000 clones, roughly 87% recorded once. The specimen sequenced was peripheral blood. All receptors come from a woman aged 60-75 years with active or convalescent COVID-19.

This clone turned up a few times. The chain links TRBV3-1 (or the pseudogene TRBV3-2) to TRBJ2-7; the D gene is possibly TRBD1 (6 bases). Germline assignment: CDR1 LGHDT and CDR2 YNNKEL (reference sequence). The V and J ends lost 0 bases and 6 bases respectively, with 15 bases between them. The CDR3 is 15 amino acids. The CDR3 sequence is CASSQDMAGALEQYF. Here the CDR3 DNA reads TGTGCCAGCAGCCAAGATATGGCAGGGGCCCTCGAGCAGTACTTC.

The rearrangement links TRBV30 to TRBJ2-2; 9 nucleotides align to TRBD2. There are 15 residues in the CDR3. Germline V gene lookup returns CDR1 GTSNPN and CDR2 SVGIG (reference sequence). V lost 5 bases, J lost 6 bases, and 10 bases stayed unmatched. This CDR3 is CAWALAGGPAGELFF. The CDR3 nucleotides read TGTGCCTGGGCCTTGGCGGGGGGGCCAGCCGGGGAGCTGTTTTTT.

This clone was seen once. The V and J genes are TRBV7-9 and TRBJ2-5, with TRBD2 identical over 10 bases. Per the germline V gene, CDR1 is SEHNR and CDR2 is FQNEAQ (reference sequence). This CDR3 spans 16 amino acids. V lost 4 bases to trimming and J lost 5 bases; unmatched junction nucleotides: 10. The CDR3 sequence is CASSSFSGGPSETQYF. CDR3 nucleotides: TGTGCCAGCAGCTCATTTAGCGGGGGGCCGTCGGAGACCCAGTACTTC.

The chain joins TRBV12-3 or TRBV12-4 to TRBJ1-2; D not certain. Trimming removed 3 bases at V and 6 bases at J, with 8 bases between. CDR3 length: 12 residues. The CDR3 is CASSFDMDGYTF. In nucleotides, the CDR3 is TGTGCCAGCAGTTTCGACATGGATGGCTACACCTTC.